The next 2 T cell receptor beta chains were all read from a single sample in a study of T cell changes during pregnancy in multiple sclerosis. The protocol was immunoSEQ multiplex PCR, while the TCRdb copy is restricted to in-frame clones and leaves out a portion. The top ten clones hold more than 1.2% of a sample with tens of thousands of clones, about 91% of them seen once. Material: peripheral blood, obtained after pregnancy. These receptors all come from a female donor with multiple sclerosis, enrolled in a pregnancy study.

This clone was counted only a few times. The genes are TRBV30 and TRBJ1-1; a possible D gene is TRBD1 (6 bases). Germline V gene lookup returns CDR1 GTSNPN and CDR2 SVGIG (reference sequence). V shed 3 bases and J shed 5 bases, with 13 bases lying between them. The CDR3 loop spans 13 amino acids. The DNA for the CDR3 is TGTGCCTGGAGCCAGGGGAGTGGGACTGAAGCTTTCTTT. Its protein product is CAWSQGSGTEAFF.

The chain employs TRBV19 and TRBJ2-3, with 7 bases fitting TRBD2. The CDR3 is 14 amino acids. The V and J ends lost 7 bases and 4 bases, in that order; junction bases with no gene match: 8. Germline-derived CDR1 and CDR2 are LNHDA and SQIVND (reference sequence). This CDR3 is CASIIGLEADTQYF. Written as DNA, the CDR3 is TGTGCCAGTATTATCGGACTAGAGGCAGATACGCAGTATTTT.